These 18 T cell receptor beta chains originate from one sample sequenced in a study of T cells in Graves' hyperthyroidism and ophthalmopathy. The CDR3 regions of TCR beta were amplified from RNA transcripts. The HTBI primer set drove a first-round RT-PCR of the TCR CDR3. TCRdb re-called the multiplex PCR reads through MiXCR, storing one row per CDR3 protein. The data contain about 300,000 distinct CDR3 sequences, roughly 20% of them seen just once; the ten biggest clones take up approximately 37%. The sequenced material came from blood. The receptors stem from a man between 50 and 59 years old with Graves' ophthalmopathy.

The chain employs TRBV30 and TRBJ2-5; weak D call: TRBD2 (6 bases). Trimming removed 5 bases at V and 4 bases at J, with 11 bases between. In germline, CDR1 is GTSNPN, CDR2 SVGIG (reference sequence). This CDR3 spans 12 amino acids. The CDR3, as DNA: TGTGCCTGGGGGGTGGGAGGAGAGACCCAGTACTTC. Its protein product is CAWGVGGETQYF.

J is TRBJ1-5 and V is TRBV5-1, with 10 positions matching TRBD1. This CDR3 has 16 residues. J gave up 6 bases and V 0 bases, and 6 bases lay outside the gene matches. Germline loops: CDR1 SGHRS, CDR2 YFSETQ. The CDR3 region is CASSLEPTGGTQPQHF. CDR3 DNA sequence: TGCGCCAGCAGCTTGGAACCGACAGGGGGCACTCAGCCCCAGCATTTT.

This rearrangement joins TRBV3-1 to TRBJ2-2, with D unclear. The germline V gene has CDR1 LGHDT and CDR2 YNNKEL (reference sequence). V gave up 3 bases and J gave up 10 bases, with 12 bases separating them. The CDR3 loop spans 13 amino acids. The CDR3 region is CASSHYGFEELFF. CDR3 nucleotides: TGTGCCAGCAGCCACTACGGGTTCGAGGAGCTGTTTTTT.

This clonotype was observed many times. The chain uses TRBV30 and TRBJ1-5, with D hard to call. V dropped 2 bases and J dropped 4 bases, with 6 bases sitting between them. In germline, CDR1 is GTSNPN, CDR2 SVGIG (reference sequence). The CDR3 loop spans 12 amino acids. DNA of the CDR3: TGTGCCTGGAGTTCTCATAATCAGCCCCAGCATTTT. The encoded protein is CAWSSHNQPQHF.

This clonotype was picked up many times. The chain links TRBV6-1 to TRBJ2-7; 14 bases are a match to TRBD2. Germline loops: CDR1 MNHNS, CDR2 SASEGT. The length of the CDR3 is 16 residues. The V gene end was trimmed by 6 bases and the J gene end by 9 bases; junction bases not matched to a gene: 13. In DNA, the CDR3 is TGTGCCAGCAGCTCGCACGGGACTAGCGGGAGCCAGGGGCAGTACTTC. It specifies CASSSHGTSGSQGQYF.

This clonotype was found a few times. The chain links TRBV7-9 to TRBJ2-5; D uncertain. Germline CDR1 is SEHNR and CDR2 is FQNEAQ (reference sequence). Trimming shortened V by 2 bases and J by 5 bases, and 15 bases separated the two germline ends. The CDR3 covers 15 residues. The chain's CDR3 is CASSLSRKTGETQYF. In DNA, the CDR3 is TGTGCCAGCAGCTTAAGTCGGAAAACCGGGGAGACCCAGTACTTC.

This clonotype counts as medium-sized. The rearrangement uses TRBV28 and TRBJ2-7; 9 positions match TRBD2. The germline V gene encodes CDR1 MDHEN and CDR2 SYDVKM. This CDR3 has 12 amino acids. V dropped 5 bases and J dropped 6; count of bases not matched to a gene: 2. The CDR3 sequence: CASSRGGGEQYF. The CDR3 DNA reads as TGTGCCAGCAGTCGCGGGGGGGGCGAGCAGTACTTC.

This clonotype was observed a handful of times. This chain uses TRBV6-1 with TRBJ1-2; D may be TRBD1 (5 bases). CDR1 and CDR2 from the germline V gene are MNHNS and SASEGT. CDR3 length equals 11 residues. V was clipped by 8 bases and J by 5 bases, with 9 bases between them. CDR3 protein: CASVGTYGYTF. DNA of the CDR3: TGTGCCAGCGTAGGGACTTATGGCTACACCTTC.

This clonotype was counted at least ten times. The chain joins TRBV3-1 to TRBJ2-2; D is unresolved. Germline lookup yields CDR1 LGHDT and CDR2 YNNKEL (reference sequence). V lost 1 base to trimming and J lost 7 bases, with 4 bases between them. The length of the CDR3 is 12 residues. The CDR3 bases are TGTGCCAGCAGCCAAGCGGGCGGGGAGCTGTTTTTT. It translates to CASSQAGGELFF.

At least ten counts were recorded for this clonotype. The chain carries TRBV20-1 and TRBJ2-1, with a tentative D call TRBD1 (6 bases). The CDR3 has 14 amino acids. Germline CDR1 and CDR2: DFQATT and SNEGSKA (reference sequence). Trimming left V 6 bases short and J 5 bases short, with 17 bases between. The CDR3 reads CSAPDQGGNNEQFF. The CDR3 coding sequence is TGCAGTGCCCCTGATCAAGGGGGAAACAATGAGCAGTTCTTC.

This clonotype was counted only a few times. This sequence joins TRBV5-4 and TRBJ1-1; no firm D call. Germline loops: CDR1 SGHNT, CDR2 YYREEE (reference sequence). The CDR3 covers 15 residues. Trimming took 0 bases from V and 1 from J, leaving 10 bases between them. Here the CDR3 DNA reads TGTGCCAGCAGCTTGGTTTCGGTTGAGAACACTGAAGCTTTCTTT. It yields the protein CASSLVSVENTEAFF.

The sample holds many counts of this clonotype. This chain joins TRBV11-2 and TRBJ2-3; the match to TRBD2 covers 10 bases. Germline trimming cut 2 bases from V and 2 bases from J; bases unmatched to any gene: 4. Germline V lookup: CDR1 SGHAT, CDR2 FQNNGV. The CDR3 runs to 16 residues. The CDR3 bases are TGTGCCAGCAGCTTACATACTAGCGGGAACACAGATACGCAGTATTTT. This encodes CASSLHTSGNTDTQYF.

The rearrangement links TRBV7-9 to TRBJ2-7, with D possibly matching TRBD2 (5 bases). Germline V gene data show CDR1 as SEHNR and CDR2 as FQNEAQ (reference sequence). CDR3 length: 12 amino acids. The V gene lost 7 bases and the J gene lost 3 bases, with 10 bases spanning the gap. CDR3 region: CASTYAGYEQYF. The CDR3 DNA sequence: TGTGCCAGCACCTATGCGGGCTACGAGCAGTACTTC.

In its sample, this clonotype was seen many times. The chain uses TRBV5-1 and TRBJ2-3; D remains ambiguous. The V end was cut by 3 bases, the J end by 1 base, with 12 bases between. Germline CDR1 reads SGHRS; CDR2 reads YFSETQ. The CDR3 sequence is 15 residues long. CDR3 bases: TGCGCCAGCAGCTCCTCGGACCCGCGCACAGATACGCAGTATTTT. As protein: CASSSSDPRTDTQYF.

The V gene is TRBV25-1, the J gene TRBJ1-4, with TRBD1 as a possible D gene (5 bases). Per the germline V gene, CDR1 is MGHDK and CDR2 is SYGVNS. The CDR3 is made up of 16 amino acids. V lost 2 bases and J lost 0, with 10 bases in between. Written as DNA, the CDR3 is TGTGCCAGCAGTGAAAGTCTGACAGCAACTAATGAAAAACTGTTTTTT. Encoded protein: CASSESLTATNEKLFF.

This clonotype has at least ten counts. This chain links TRBV2 with TRBJ1-5; the D gene is possibly TRBD1 (5 bases). The germline V gene has CDR1 SNHLY and CDR2 FYNNEI. The CDR3 runs to 12 residues. With 5 bases removed from V and 6 bases from J, the gap between germline ends came to 8 bases. The CDR3 protein is CASSSGGQPQHF. The DNA for the CDR3 is TGTGCCAGCAGTTCTGGGGGTCAGCCCCAGCATTTT.

The chain carries TRBV6-2 or TRBV6-3 and TRBJ2-4; D possibly corresponds to TRBD2 (6 bases). The ends were cut back, 2 bases at V and 6 bases at J, with 14 bases in the middle. The CDR3 consists of 15 residues. CDR1 is MNHEY, CDR2 SVGEGT, per germline. CDR3 nucleotides: TGTGCCAGCAGTTACCAGGCGGGATGGGGAAACATTCAGTACTTC. This encodes CASSYQAGWGNIQYF.

This clonotype appeared many times. CDR3 sequence: CAWTPGTGSEAFF. The CDR3 DNA sequence: TGTGCCTGGACACCCGGGACAGGGAGCGAAGCTTTCTTT. V is TRBV30 and J is TRBJ1-1; 9 bases line up with TRBD1. The V segment lost 4 bases and the J segment 8 bases; nucleotides outside the gene matches: 8. The CDR3 length is 13 residues. CDR1 is GTSNPN, CDR2 SVGIG, per germline (reference sequence).